Shown below are 3 T cell receptor beta chains from a single sample sequenced in a study of blood T cell repertoires in COVID-19. Clones were sequenced by immunoSEQ multiplex PCR, and TCRdb holds only the in-frame ones, with some missing. The sample has 180,000 or so clones, around 80% seen once. Material for sequencing was PBMCs or T cells enriched from blood (not recorded which). These receptors were collected from a man over 45 who had recovered from COVID-19.

The sample holds one count of this clone. The rearrangement uses TRBV2 and TRBJ2-7, with 10 bases that match TRBD1. Germline CDR1 SNHLY, CDR2 FYNNEI. The CDR3 sequence is 14 residues long. V gave up 10 bases and J gave up 5 bases; unmatched junction bases: 11. The CDR3 here is CATIEDRGDNEQYF. In nucleotides, the CDR3 is TGTGCCACCATAGAGGACAGGGGGGATAACGAGCAGTACTTC.

The gene calls are TRBV6-6 and TRBJ2-7; perhaps TRBD2 as D (5 bases). This CDR3 region has 15 residues. Germline-derived CDR1 and CDR2 are MNHNY and SVGAGI (reference sequence). V was cut by 0 bases and J by 5 bases, with 14 bases left in between. CDR3 DNA: TGTGCCAGCAGTTACTCCCCCCAACTCGGGGACGAGCAGTACTTC. This translates into CASSYSPQLGDEQYF.

This clone has only a few counts. The V gene is TRBV5-1, the J gene TRBJ1-1, with 9 bases identical to TRBD1. The J segment lost 3 bases and the V segment lost 1 base, leaving 4 bases of the junction unmatched. The CDR3 is 15 residues long. CDR1 is SGHRS and CDR2 is YFSETQ in the germline V gene. CDR3 DNA sequence: TGCGCCAGCAGCTTGCCGGACAGGGGACACACTGAAGCTTTCTTT. Amino acids: CASSLPDRGHTEAFF.